The 10 T cell receptor beta chains below all came from one sample that was sequenced in a study of CD8 T cells in Susac syndrome. Random hexamers primed reverse transcription of about 0.45 to 1 ug RNA. TCRdb redid the calling of the immunoSEQ multiplex PCR reads with MiXCR, one entry per CDR3 protein. The sample has around 300,000 distinct CDR3 sequences; 92% are singletons. Sequenced: CD4+ T cells from PBMCs. These receptors were collected from a human donor with multiple sclerosis.

V usage is TRBV6-5 and J usage is TRBJ1-1, with D perhaps TRBD1 (6 bases). V gave up 7 bases and J gave up 1 base, with 13 bases separating them. This CDR3 contains 14 residues. The germline gives CDR1 MNHEY, CDR2 SVGAGI. The CDR3 reads CASKAAGANTEAFF. Written as DNA, the CDR3 is TGTGCCAGCAAGGCGGCAGGGGCGAACACTGAAGCTTTCTTT.

The chain recombines TRBV3-1 with TRBJ2-1, with D uncertain. Per germline, CDR1 LGHDT and CDR2 YNNKEL (reference sequence). V was cut by 1 base and J by 12 bases, with 13 bases left in between. The CDR3 is 13 amino acids. The CDR3 sequence is CASSQGRRSTQFF. CDR3 nucleotides: TGTGCCAGCAGCCAAGGCCGACGTAGTACGCAGTTCTTC.

The chain joins TRBV4-3 to TRBJ2-3, with a possible D match to TRBD1 (6 bases). The CDR3 has 14 amino acids. Trimming cost V 4 bases and J 5 bases, with 13 bases left between them. CDR1 is LGHNA, CDR2 YSLEER, per germline. The CDR3 reads CASSLGTRGDTQYF. The CDR3 DNA reads as TGCGCCAGCAGCCTCGGGACCAGGGGAGATACGCAGTATTTT.

J is TRBJ2-7 and V is TRBV7-2; 7 positions match TRBD1. The CDR3 loop spans 15 amino acids. V was clipped by 5 bases and J by 1 base; unmatched bases: 8. Germline-derived CDR1 and CDR2 are SGHTA and FQGNSA. CDR3: CASSRDSSMSYEQYF. For the CDR3, the DNA is TGTGCCAGCAGCAGGGACAGCAGTATGTCCTACGAGCAGTACTTC.

This clonotype was recorded once. This chain links TRBV7-8 with TRBJ1-2; a possible D gene is TRBD1 (5 bases). The CDR3 extends over 18 amino acids. Germline assignment: CDR1 SGHVS and CDR2 FQNEAQ. Trimming pared 5 bases from V and 4 bases from J, leaving 26 bases between. The CDR3 loop reads CASSARMLRQGAGYGYTF. The CDR3 bases are TGTGCCAGCAGCGCTAGAATGCTTAGGCAGGGCGCGGGCTATGGCTACACCTTC.

V gene TRBV12-3 or TRBV12-4 combines with J gene TRBJ1-1; D remains unclear. The ends were cut back, 6 bases at V and 0 bases at J, with 8 bases in the middle. This CDR3 comprises 13 residues. For the CDR3, the DNA is TGTGCCAGCAGCACCCTGATGAACACTGAAGCTTTCTTT. Amino acid sequence: CASSTLMNTEAFF.

This clonotype showed up just a few times. The junction differs from germline at one of its ends, possibly a read error. The J gene is TRBJ2-5, the V gene TRBV18; no definite D call. Per the germline V gene, CDR1 is KGHSH and CDR2 is LQKENI. The CDR3 runs to 13 residues. The CDR3 loop reads CASSPLAQETQYF. CDR3 in DNA: TGTGCCAGCTCGCCACTGGCCCAAGAGACCCAGTACTTC.

The V call is TRBV7-3, the J call TRBJ2-3; D assignment may be TRBD1 or TRBD2 (5 bases each). CDR1 and CDR2 from the germline V gene are SGHTA and FQGTGA. V was trimmed by 5 bases and J by 0 bases, leaving 12 bases between them. The CDR3 is 15 residues long. CDR3 region: CASSSGTPSTDTQYF. In DNA, the CDR3 is TGTGCCAGCAGCAGTGGGACCCCTAGCACAGATACGCAGTATTTT.

V usage is TRBV5-1 and J usage is TRBJ1-1; TRBD1 is a possible D gene (6 bases). V lost 4 bases, J lost 3 bases, and 16 bases lay in between. Germline V gene data show CDR1 as SGHRS and CDR2 as YFSETQ. The CDR3 extends over 15 amino acids. The CDR3: CASSPRTGLDTEAFF. In DNA, the CDR3 is TGCGCCAGCAGCCCAAGAACAGGGTTGGACACTGAAGCTTTCTTT. Using reference TRBV5-1 and TRBJ1-1 for the parts outside the CDR3, the full variable domain is KAGVTQTPRYLIKTRGQQVTLSCSPISGHRSVSWYQQTPGQGLQFLFEYFSETQRNKGNFPGRFSGRQFSNSRSEMNVSTLELGDSALYLCASSPRTGLDTEAFFGQGTRLTVV.

The chain has TRBV5-1 and TRBJ2-5; tentatively, D is TRBD2 (5 bases). Germline assignment: CDR1 SGHRS and CDR2 YFSETQ. This CDR3 is 16 amino acids long. The V and J ends lost 4 bases and 2 bases respectively, with 18 bases between them. The CDR3 is CASSLSEGATQETQYF. In DNA, the CDR3 is TGCGCCAGCAGCCTCTCTGAGGGAGCGACACAAGAGACCCAGTACTTC.